The present TCR beta chain was sequenced within a study of control samples from healthy donors and cancer patients. Libraries were prepared by immunoSEQ multiplex PCR; TCRdb keeps only in-frame clonotypes and omits some of them. The sample lists 90,000 to 150,000 clones, about 89% occurring once. The CDR3 spans 12 residues. Trimming shortened V by 2 bases and J by 4 bases, and 3 bases separated the two germline ends. Looked up from germline, CDR1 is SGHVS and CDR2 is FQNEAQ. Sequenced input: blood. The J gene is TRBJ1-5, the V gene TRBV7-8; D gene uncertain. The clonotype was recovered from a woman aged 18-29 years in good health. The CDR3 here is CASSLLNQPQHF. As DNA, the CDR3 is TGTGCCAGCAGCTTACTAAATCAGCCCCAGCATTTT.